Sequencing of this T cell receptor (beta chain) was carried out in a study of blood T cell repertoires in COVID-19. Germline CDR1 and CDR2: KGHDR and SFDVKD. The V and J ends lost 4 bases and 2 bases respectively, with 13 bases between them. The CDR3 contains 15 residues. In the original workflow: Estimated nucleated cell counts came from reference gene primer amplification. This table comes from immunoSEQ multiplex PCR, and its TCRdb copy is limited to in-frame clones, with some not included. The V and J calls and clone size come from that table; D and trimming were worked out from the DNA. Here the sample spans tens of thousands of clones, 80% being singletons.

The chain employs TRBV24-1 and TRBJ2-5, with D maybe TRBD1 (6 bases). This TCR came from a woman aged 70 to 79 with acute or convalescent COVID-19. Sequenced sample: peripheral blood. The CDR3, as DNA: TGTGCCACCAGTGACCCCAGGGGCCCACAAGAGACCCAGTACTTC. It is translated as CATSDPRGPQETQYF.